Listed below are T cell receptor beta chains from one sample, sequenced in a study of cytomegalovirus exposure and HLA in healthy donors. Using immunoSEQ multiplex PCR, the repertoire was profiled, and TCRdb retains in-frame clones only, with some absent. The table records 110,000 to 150,000 clones, approximately 82% of them present only once. Specimen: PBMCs. The receptors were gathered from a middle-aged woman in good health and CMV-seronegative. Both conserved end residues are part of each CDR3. D genes are given only for firm matches. Size values are once, few and many counts, or a class for expanded clones, and some rows have none.

TRBV4-2	TRBD2	TRBJ2-4	-	TGTGCCAGCAGCCAAGATCTTGGGCGGGAGGGCCTCTTTAGCAAAAACATTCAGTACTTC	CASSQDLGREGLFSKNIQYF
TRBV28	TRBD2	TRBJ2-1	-	TGTGCCAGCAGTTACGCGGGACTAGCCGCCCTTGGGGAGCAGTTCTTC	CASSYAGLAALGEQFF
TRBV18	-	TRBJ1-3	-	TGTGCCAGCTCACCCACGGAGGATAACACCATATATTTT	CASSPTEDNTIYF
TRBV5-1	TRBD2	TRBJ2-5	few	TGCGCCAGCCTATTCGGGGCGGGGGGGCAAGAGACCCAGTACTTC	CASLFGAGGQETQYF
TRBV5-1	TRBD1	TRBJ1-6	-	TGCGCCAGCAGCTTGGAGGTCTCAGGGGGCCCCTATAATTCACCCCTCCACTTT	CASSLEVSGGPYNSPLHF
TRBV7-2	-	TRBJ2-5	few	TGTGCCAGCAGCTTAGAGGGTTTGCGGGGAGAGACCCAGTACTTC	CASSLEGLRGETQYF
TRBV5-1	-	TRBJ1-1	-	TGCGCCAGCAGCTTCTTCAGTAGCGATGAAGCTTTCTTT	CASSFFSSDEAFF
TRBV6-6	-	TRBJ1-4	-	TGTGCCAGCAGCCGAGAGGGTTTTAATGAAAAACTGTTTTTT	CASSREGFNEKLFF
TRBV6-6	-	TRBJ2-3	few	TGTGCCAGCAGTTACCTCGAGTCCACAGATACGCAGTATTTT	CASSYLESTDTQYF
TRBV18	TRBD1	TRBJ1-4	-	TGTGCCAGCTCACCAACCACAGGGGATGAAAAACTGTTTTTT	CASSPTTGDEKLFF
TRBV20-1	-	TRBJ2-7	-	TGCAGTGCTATTTTTCGTTCGGAGCAGTACTTC	CSAIFRSEQYF
TRBV7-2	-	TRBJ2-2	once	TGTGCCAGCAGCCCCACAAAGTCCGGGGAGCTGTTTTTT	CASSPTKSGELFF
TRBV19	TRBD2	TRBJ2-3	once	TGTGCCAGTATTTCCCCCCGGCGGGAGCGGACGCAGTATTTT	CASISPRRERTQYF
TRBV7-9	-	TRBJ2-1	-	TGTGCCAGCAGTCGCGAGCCCTTGCGCATTGAGCAGTTCTTC	CASSREPLRIEQFF
TRBV7-6	TRBD2	TRBJ2-1	-	TGTGCCAGCAGCTCCTCCCCCACGGCGGTAGCGGGTTACAATGAGCAGTTCTTC	CASSSSPTAVAGYNEQFF
TRBV28	-	TRBJ1-3	-	TGTGCCAGCAGTTTCGTGGGGGCTAGAAACACCATATATTTT	CASSFVGARNTIYF
TRBV27	TRBD2	TRBJ2-1	few	TGTGCCAGCAGAATGGGGACTAGCGGGATACTCTCCTACAATGAGCAGTTCTTC	CASRMGTSGILSYNEQFF
TRBV19	TRBD1	TRBJ1-2	-	TGTGCCAGTACTCCAGTCCCATACGGGACAGCCATATTCCTCACTAACTATGGCTACACCTTC	CASTPVPYGTAIFLTNYGYTF
TRBV28	-	TRBJ2-1	-	TGTGCCAGCAGGCTAAAGGGGCAGCTAGGATCCAACGATGAGCAGTTCTTC	CASRLKGQLGSNDEQFF
TRBV27	-	TRBJ2-1	-	TGTGCCAGCAGTTACGACCATGGGGGCGAGGATGAGCAGTTCTTC	CASSYDHGGEDEQFF
TRBV11-1	-	TRBJ2-7	-	TGTGCCAGCAGCCCTGGTATCCGAGGCGAGCAGTACTTC	CASSPGIRGEQYF
TRBV18	-	TRBJ2-7	once	TGTGCCAGCTCACTGGATAGCGATCCCTCCTCGGAGCAGTACTTC	CASSLDSDPSSEQYF
TRBV10-3	TRBD1	TRBJ2-7	-	TGTGCCATCAGTGCGGACCCCGGGACAGGGGGCTACGAGCAGTACTTC	CAISADPGTGGYEQYF
TRBV9	-	TRBJ2-3	-	TGTGCCAGCGCTATAACAGATACGCAGTATTTT	CASAITDTQYF
TRBV28	-	TRBJ2-1	-	TGTGCCAGCAGTCCACGCGGTGGTACACTTGAGCAGTTCTTC	CASSPRGGTLEQFF
TRBV6-9	TRBD1	TRBJ1-2	-	TGTGCCAGCAGCTGGGTTCGGACAGGGGGCTCCTATGGCTACACCTTC	CASSWVRTGGSYGYTF
TRBV6-5	-	TRBJ2-2	-	TGTGCCAGCAGTTACCGTACCGGGGAGCTGTTTTTT	CASSYRTGELFF